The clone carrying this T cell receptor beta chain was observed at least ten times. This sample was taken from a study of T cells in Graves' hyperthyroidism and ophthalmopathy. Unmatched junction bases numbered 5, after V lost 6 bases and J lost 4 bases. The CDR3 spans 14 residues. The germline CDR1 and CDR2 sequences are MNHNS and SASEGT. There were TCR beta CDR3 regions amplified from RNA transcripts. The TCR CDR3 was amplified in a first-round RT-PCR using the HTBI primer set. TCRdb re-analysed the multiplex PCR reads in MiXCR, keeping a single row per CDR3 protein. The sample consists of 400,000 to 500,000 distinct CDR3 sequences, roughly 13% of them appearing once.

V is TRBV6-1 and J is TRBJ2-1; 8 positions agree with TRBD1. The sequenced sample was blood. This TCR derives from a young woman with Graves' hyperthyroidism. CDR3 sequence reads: CASRQGALYNEQFF. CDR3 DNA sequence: TGTGCCAGCAGGCAGGGGGCATTGTACAATGAGCAGTTCTTC.